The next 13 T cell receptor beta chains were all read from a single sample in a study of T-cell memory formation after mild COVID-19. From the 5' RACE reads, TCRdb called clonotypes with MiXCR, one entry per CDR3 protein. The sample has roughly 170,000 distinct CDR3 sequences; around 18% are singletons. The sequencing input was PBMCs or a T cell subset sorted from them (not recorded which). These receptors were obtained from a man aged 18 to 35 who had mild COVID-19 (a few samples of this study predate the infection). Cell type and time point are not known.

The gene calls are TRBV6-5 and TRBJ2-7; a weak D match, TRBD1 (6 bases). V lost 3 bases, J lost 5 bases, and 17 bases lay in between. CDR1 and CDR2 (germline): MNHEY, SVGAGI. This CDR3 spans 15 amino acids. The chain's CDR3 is CASSYELTGIDEQYF. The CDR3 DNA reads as TGTGCCAGCAGTTATGAACTAACAGGGATCGACGAGCAGTACTTC.

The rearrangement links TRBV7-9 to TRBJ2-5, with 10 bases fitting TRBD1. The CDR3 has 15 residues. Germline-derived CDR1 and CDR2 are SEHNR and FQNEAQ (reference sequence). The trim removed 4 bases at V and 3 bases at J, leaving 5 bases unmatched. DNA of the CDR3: TGTGCCAGCAGCTACGCCGGGACAGGGGAAGAGACCCAGTACTTC. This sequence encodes CASSYAGTGEETQYF. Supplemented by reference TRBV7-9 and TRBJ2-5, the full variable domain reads DTGVSQNPRHKITKRGQNVTFRCDPISEHNRLYWYRQTLGQGPEFLTYFQNEAQLEKSRLLSDRFSAERPKGSFSTLEIQRTEQGDSAMYLCASSYAGTGEETQYFGPGTRLLVL.

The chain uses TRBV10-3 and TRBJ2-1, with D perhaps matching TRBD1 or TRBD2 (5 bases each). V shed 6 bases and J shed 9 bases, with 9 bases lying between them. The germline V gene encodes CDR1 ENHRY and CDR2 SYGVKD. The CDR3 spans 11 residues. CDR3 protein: CAISPGTEQFF. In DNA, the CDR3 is TGTGCCATCAGCCCCGGGACTGAGCAGTTCTTC.

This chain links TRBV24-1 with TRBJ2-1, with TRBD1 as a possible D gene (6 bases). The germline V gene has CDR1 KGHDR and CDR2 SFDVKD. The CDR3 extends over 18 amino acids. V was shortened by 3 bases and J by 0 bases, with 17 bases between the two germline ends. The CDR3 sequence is CATSDPKLTGSSYNEQFF. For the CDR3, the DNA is TGTGCCACCAGTGATCCAAAACTAACAGGGAGCTCCTACAATGAGCAGTTCTTC.

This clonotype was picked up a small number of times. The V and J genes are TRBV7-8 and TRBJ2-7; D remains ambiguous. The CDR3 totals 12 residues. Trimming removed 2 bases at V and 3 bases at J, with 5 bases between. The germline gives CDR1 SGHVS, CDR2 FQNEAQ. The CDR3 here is CASSLSRYEQYF. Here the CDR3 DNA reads TGTGCCAGCAGCTTATCACGCTACGAGCAGTACTTC.

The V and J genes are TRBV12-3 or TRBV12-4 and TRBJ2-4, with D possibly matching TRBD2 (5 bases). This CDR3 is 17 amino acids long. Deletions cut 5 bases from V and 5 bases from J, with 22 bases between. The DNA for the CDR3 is TGTGCCAGCAGTCCCTCCCCGGACTCAAACCTAGAAAACATTCAGTACTTC. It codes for CASSPSPDSNLENIQYF.

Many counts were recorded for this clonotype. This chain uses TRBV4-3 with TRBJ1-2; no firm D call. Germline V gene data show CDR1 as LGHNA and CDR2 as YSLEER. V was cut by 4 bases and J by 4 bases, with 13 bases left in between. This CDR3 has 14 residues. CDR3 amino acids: CASSPSDTRYGYTF. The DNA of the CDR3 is TGCGCCAGCAGCCCCTCAGATACCCGCTATGGCTACACCTTC.

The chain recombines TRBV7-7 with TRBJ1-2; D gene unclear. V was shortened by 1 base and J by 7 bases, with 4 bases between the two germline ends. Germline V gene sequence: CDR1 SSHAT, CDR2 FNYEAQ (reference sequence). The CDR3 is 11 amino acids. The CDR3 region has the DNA TGTGCCAGCAGCTTAGATCCTGGCTACACCTTC. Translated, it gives CASSLDPGYTF.

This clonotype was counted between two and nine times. Here the CDR3 DNA reads TGTGCCAGTTCAGGGGAGGGCTCCTACAATGAGCAGTTCTTC. Protein sequence: CASSGEGSYNEQFF. The chain is built from TRBV6-2 or TRBV6-3 and TRBJ2-1, with D possibly being TRBD2 (7 bases). The CDR3 covers 14 residues. V was trimmed by 9 bases and J by 0 bases, leaving 12 bases between them. CDR1 and CDR2 (germline): MNHEY, SVGEGT.

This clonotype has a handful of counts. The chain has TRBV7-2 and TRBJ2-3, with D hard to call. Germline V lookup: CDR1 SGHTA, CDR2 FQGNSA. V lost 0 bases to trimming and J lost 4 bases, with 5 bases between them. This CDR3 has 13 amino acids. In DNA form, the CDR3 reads TGTGCCAGCAGCTTAGCGCCCGCAGATACGCAGTATTTT. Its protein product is CASSLAPADTQYF.

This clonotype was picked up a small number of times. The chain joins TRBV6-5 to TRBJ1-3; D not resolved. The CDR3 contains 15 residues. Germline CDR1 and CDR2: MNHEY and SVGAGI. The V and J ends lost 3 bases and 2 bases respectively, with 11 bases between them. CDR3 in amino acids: CASSYSGMPGNTIYF. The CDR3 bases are TGTGCCAGCAGTTATTCCGGGATGCCTGGAAACACCATATATTTT.

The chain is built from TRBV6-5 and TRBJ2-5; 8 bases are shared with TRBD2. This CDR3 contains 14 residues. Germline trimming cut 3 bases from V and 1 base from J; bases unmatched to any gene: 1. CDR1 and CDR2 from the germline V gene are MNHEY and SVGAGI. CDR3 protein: CASSYTSGQETQYF. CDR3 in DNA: TGTGCCAGCAGTTATACTAGCGGCCAAGAGACCCAGTACTTC.

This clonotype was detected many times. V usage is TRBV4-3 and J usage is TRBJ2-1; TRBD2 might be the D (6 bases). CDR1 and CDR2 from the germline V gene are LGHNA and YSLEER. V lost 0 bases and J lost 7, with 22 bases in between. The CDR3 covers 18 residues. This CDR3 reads CASSQEHSGGALWNEQFF. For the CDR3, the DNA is TGCGCCAGCAGCCAAGAACATTCCGGGGGAGCCCTTTGGAATGAGCAGTTCTTC.